The 22 T cell receptor beta chains below all came from one sample that was sequenced in a study of Graves' ophthalmopathy and Graves' hyperthyroidism. Amplification of the TCR beta CDR3 regions used RNA transcripts (as template). HTBI primers primed a first-round RT-PCR, and a second-round multiplex PCR followed. Using its own MiXCR run on the multiplex PCR reads, TCRdb lists one record per CDR3 protein. This sample has 150,000 or so distinct CDR3 sequences, with 35% to 45% found just once. Sequenced: peripheral blood. The receptors were gathered from a young man with Graves' ophthalmopathy.

The sample holds many counts of this clonotype. The CDR3 sequence: CASSREPYEQYF. CDR3 nucleotides: TGTGCCAGCAGTCGAGAACCCTACGAGCAGTACTTC. The chain joins TRBV28 to TRBJ2-7; D ambiguous. The V and J ends lost 5 bases and 2 bases respectively, with 7 bases between them. The CDR3 extends over 12 amino acids. Germline V lookup: CDR1 MDHEN, CDR2 SYDVKM.

This clonotype was picked up many times. Sequence at one end of the junction differs from germline and may be a read error. This sequence joins TRBV12-3 or TRBV12-4 and TRBJ2-7, with D hard to call. This CDR3 has 13 amino acids. As DNA, the CDR3 is TGTGCCAGCAGTCAGACCGGGCACTACGGGCAGTACTTC. This encodes CASSQTGHYGQYF.

This clonotype was counted ten times or more. The chain has TRBV4-2 and TRBJ1-1, with D perhaps matching TRBD1 (6 bases). Trimming shortened V by 0 bases and J by 1 base, and 6 bases separated the two germline ends. Germline V gives CDR1 LGHNA, CDR2 YNFKEQ. This CDR3 comprises 14 residues. The CDR3 reads CASSQEGANTEAFF. The CDR3 DNA reads as TGTGCCAGCAGCCAAGAGGGGGCGAACACTGAAGCTTTCTTT.

This clonotype appeared many times. This chain connects TRBV6-2 or TRBV6-3 to TRBJ2-5; 7 bases map to TRBD1. In germline, CDR1 is MNHEY, CDR2 SVGEGT. With V trimmed by 2 bases and J by 0 bases, 3 bases remained unmatched. There are 15 residues in the CDR3. The CDR3 nucleotides read TGTGCCAGCAGTTACCTGGGACAGTACCAAGAGACCCAGTACTTC. Protein sequence: CASSYLGQYQETQYF.

This clonotype was found many times. The chain has TRBV5-1 and TRBJ2-7; tentatively, D is TRBD1 (5 bases). Trimming removed 1 base at V and 5 bases at J, with 16 bases between. The CDR3 is 15 amino acids. Germline V gene sequence: CDR1 SGHRS, CDR2 YFSETQ. Written as DNA, the CDR3 is TGCGCCAGCAGCTTGTTGGGCAGGGCCGCTGACGAGCAGTACTTC. Its translation: CASSLLGRAADEQYF.

This chain links TRBV12-3 or TRBV12-4 with TRBJ2-7; TRBD2 matches at 13 bases. The CDR3 has 15 amino acids. Germline trimming cut 5 bases from V and 3 bases from J; bases unmatched to any gene: 4. CDR3 DNA: TGTGCCAGCAGTGGGACTAGCGGGGCCCTCTACGAGCAGTACTTC. This gives the protein CASSGTSGALYEQYF.

This clonotype was observed a handful of times. This chain joins TRBV6-5 and TRBJ1-1; D is undetermined. This CDR3 contains 14 residues. Germline loops: CDR1 MNHEY, CDR2 SVGAGI. V was trimmed by 8 bases and J by 4 bases, leaving 17 bases between them. This CDR3 reads CASDRFRGGTEAFF. CDR3 nucleotide sequence: TGTGCCAGCGATAGATTTCGTGGAGGCACTGAAGCTTTCTTT.

This clonotype was seen at least ten times. V usage is TRBV30 and J usage is TRBJ2-5; D possibly corresponds to TRBD2 (5 bases). CDR3 length: 13 amino acids. Germline loops: CDR1 GTSNPN, CDR2 SVGIG (reference sequence). Trimming left V 1 base short and J 3 bases short, with 9 bases between. The CDR3 coding sequence is TGTGCCTGGAGTGGACTACCGAAAGAGACCCAGTACTTC. Protein sequence: CAWSGLPKETQYF.

Ten or more counts support this clonotype. The chain uses TRBV9 and TRBJ1-6; 9 bases fit TRBD1. Germline V lookup: CDR1 SGDLS, CDR2 YYNGEE. The CDR3 is made up of 14 amino acids. V lost 3 bases and J lost 9; bases outside the gene matches: 4. CDR3 region: CASSDTGGPSPLHF. In DNA form, the CDR3 reads TGTGCCAGCAGCGATACAGGGGGCCCTTCACCCCTCCACTTT.

The table lists this clonotype with many counts. V usage is TRBV12-3 or TRBV12-4 and J usage is TRBJ1-2; D unresolved. With 6 bases removed from V and 8 bases from J, the gap between germline ends came to 13 bases. CDR3 length equals 12 residues. The CDR3 region has the DNA TGTGCCAGCAGCAAAGACCGGTACGGCTACACCTTC. This sequence encodes CASSKDRYGYTF.

V usage is TRBV9 and J usage is TRBJ1-5; possibly TRBD1 for D (5 bases). V was pared by 4 bases and J by 4 bases, with 15 bases between. CDR3 size: 15 residues. Per germline, CDR1 SGDLS and CDR2 YYNGEE. For the CDR3, the DNA is TGTGCCAGCAGCTTGGGGGAAGTGCCGAATCAGCCCCAGCATTTT. Translated, it gives CASSLGEVPNQPQHF. The whole variable domain, filled in from reference TRBV9 and TRBJ1-5, reads DSGVTQTPKHLITATGQRVTLRCSPRSGDLSVYWYQQSLDQGLQFLIQYYNGEERAKGNILERFSAQQFPDLHSELNLSSLELGDSALYFCASSLGEVPNQPQHFGDGTRLSIL.

This clonotype was recorded many times. The chain uses TRBV6-1 and TRBJ2-7; TRBD2 is a possible D gene (6 bases). Germline values: CDR1 MNHNS, CDR2 SASEGT. There are 15 residues in the CDR3. With 1 base removed from V and 4 bases from J, the gap between germline ends came to 14 bases. The CDR3: CASSEDRTSRYEQYF. The DNA for the CDR3 is TGTGCCAGCAGTGAAGATAGAACTAGCCGTTACGAGCAGTACTTC.

The table lists this clonotype with many counts. This rearrangement joins TRBV11-2 to TRBJ2-2; D not certain. The germline V and J ends were trimmed by 2 bases and 6 bases, with 7 bases remaining between them. Germline V lookup: CDR1 SGHAT, CDR2 FQNNGV. The CDR3 sequence is 13 residues long. CDR3 in amino acids: CASSLPLAGELFF. The CDR3 DNA follows: TGTGCCAGCAGCTTACCCCTAGCCGGGGAGCTGTTTTTT.

This clonotype was seen many times. The J gene is TRBJ1-1, the V gene TRBV30; TRBD1 matches at 11 bases. This CDR3 contains 15 residues. V lost 4 bases and J lost 4; bases outside the gene matches: 8. Germline V gene sequence: CDR1 GTSNPN, CDR2 SVGIG (reference sequence). The CDR3 here is CAWTAPGTGGTEAFF. For the CDR3, the DNA is TGTGCCTGGACCGCCCCCGGGACAGGGGGCACTGAAGCTTTCTTT.

This chain uses TRBV6-1 with TRBJ2-7; D is uncertain. Trimming cost V 2 bases and J 0 bases, with 14 bases left between them. The germline V gene encodes CDR1 MNHNS and CDR2 SASEGT. The CDR3 is 16 residues long. This CDR3 reads CASSENWGSSSYEQYF. DNA for the CDR3: TGTGCCAGCAGTGAAAACTGGGGTTCAAGCTCCTACGAGCAGTACTTC.

The J gene is TRBJ1-2, the V gene TRBV27, with unresolved D. Germline loops: CDR1 MNHEY, CDR2 SMNVEV (reference sequence). V was clipped by 10 bases and J by 2 bases, with 14 bases between them. The length of the CDR3 is 13 residues. The CDR3 nucleotides are TGTGCCATGGCCCGTCAGGTGAACTATGGCTACACCTTC. It encodes CAMARQVNYGYTF.

The chain is built from TRBV12-3 or TRBV12-4 and TRBJ2-5; tentatively, D is TRBD1 or TRBD2 (5 bases each). This CDR3 is 13 amino acids long. Deletions cut 8 bases from V and 5 bases from J, with 15 bases between. The CDR3 DNA reads TGTGCCAGCGGAACGGGGCTTGGGGAGACCCAGTACTTC. It specifies CASGTGLGETQYF.

J is TRBJ2-7 and V is TRBV20-1; D perhaps matches TRBD2 (5 bases). V lost 3 bases and J 4 bases, leaving 16 bases between the germline ends. This CDR3 comprises 14 residues. Germline CDR1 reads DFQATT; CDR2 reads SNEGSKA (reference sequence). CDR3 bases: TGCAGTGCTAGTCCAACTAGGGTTACTTACGAGCAGTACTTC. It codes for CSASPTRVTYEQYF.

This clonotype was detected ten times or more. This chain links TRBV6-5 with TRBJ1-1, with 7 bases that match TRBD1. CDR1 and CDR2 from the germline V gene are MNHEY and SVGAGI. With 2 bases clipped from V and 5 bases from J, the junction kept 5 bases outside the gene matches. CDR3 length: 14 residues. Here the CDR3 reads CASSYEQGSTEAFF. The CDR3 DNA sequence: TGTGCCAGCAGTTACGAACAGGGGAGTACTGAAGCTTTCTTT.

This clonotype occurred many times. The chain is built from TRBV6-1 and TRBJ2-7; the match to TRBD2 covers 8 bases. The CDR3 consists of 14 residues. Trimming cost V 5 bases and J 7 bases; bases outside gene matches: 10. Germline loops: CDR1 MNHNS, CDR2 SASEGT. CDR3: CASSPLAGIGEQYF. Written as DNA, the CDR3 is TGTGCCAGCAGTCCTCTAGCGGGCATTGGGGAGCAGTACTTC.

V and J are TRBV6-1 and TRBJ2-7; 7 bases map to TRBD1. The CDR3 extends over 14 amino acids. Losses at the gene ends were 8 bases for V and 3 bases for J; bases not matched to a gene: 10. The germline V gene has CDR1 MNHNS and CDR2 SASEGT. CDR3 sequence reads: CASGSTGTIYEQYF. The CDR3, as DNA: TGTGCCAGCGGATCGACAGGGACGATCTACGAGCAGTACTTC.

There are many counts of this clonotype. The chain couples TRBV18 to TRBJ1-1, with D hard to call. Germline values: CDR1 KGHSH, CDR2 LQKENI. The CDR3 has 12 residues. Between the trimmed V and J ends, which lost 4 bases and 1 base, there was a span of 4 bases. The CDR3 coding sequence is TGTGCCAGCTCACAAGCGAACACTGAAGCTTTCTTT. Encoded protein: CASSQANTEAFF.